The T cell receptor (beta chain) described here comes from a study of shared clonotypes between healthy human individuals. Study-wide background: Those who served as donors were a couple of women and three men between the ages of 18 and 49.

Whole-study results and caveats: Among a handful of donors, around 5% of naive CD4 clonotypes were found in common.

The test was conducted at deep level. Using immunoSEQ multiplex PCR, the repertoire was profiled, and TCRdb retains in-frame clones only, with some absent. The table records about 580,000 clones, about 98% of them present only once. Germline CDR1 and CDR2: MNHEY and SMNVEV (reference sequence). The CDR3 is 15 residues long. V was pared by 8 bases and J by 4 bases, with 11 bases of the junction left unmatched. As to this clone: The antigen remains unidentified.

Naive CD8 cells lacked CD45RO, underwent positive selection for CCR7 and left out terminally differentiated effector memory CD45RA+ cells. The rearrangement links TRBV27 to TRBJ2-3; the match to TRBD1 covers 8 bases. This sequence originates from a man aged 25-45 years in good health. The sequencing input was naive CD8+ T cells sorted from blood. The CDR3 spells CASREGRGRPDTQYF. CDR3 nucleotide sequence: TGTGCCAGCCGAGAGGGCAGGGGGCGTCCAGATACGCAGTATTTT.